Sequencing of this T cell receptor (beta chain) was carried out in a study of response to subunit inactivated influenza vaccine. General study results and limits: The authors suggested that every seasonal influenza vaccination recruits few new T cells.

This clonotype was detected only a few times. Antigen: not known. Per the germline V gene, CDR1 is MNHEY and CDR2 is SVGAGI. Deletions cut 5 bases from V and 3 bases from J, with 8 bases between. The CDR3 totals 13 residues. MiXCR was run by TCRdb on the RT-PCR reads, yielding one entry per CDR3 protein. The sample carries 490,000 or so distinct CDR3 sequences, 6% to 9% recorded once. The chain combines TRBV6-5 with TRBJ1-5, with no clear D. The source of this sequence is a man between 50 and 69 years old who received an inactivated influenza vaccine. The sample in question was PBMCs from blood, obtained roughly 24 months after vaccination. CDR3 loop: CASSNGNNQPQHF. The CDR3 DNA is TGTGCCAGCAGTAACGGGAACAATCAGCCCCAGCATTTT.